This T cell receptor beta chain was found in a study of T cells in Graves' hyperthyroidism and ophthalmopathy (dated by TCRdb to between 2019 and 2020). Some background on the complete study: Peripheral blood was collected at initial diagnosis, before any treatment. TCR V-J signatures able to tell the groups apart were searched for in a discovery cohort of 90 to 100 patients, of whom 40 to 45 had Graves' ophthalmopathy and under 65 had stable Graves' hyperthyroidism. Whether ophthalmopathy could be predicted prospectively was tested in an independent validation cohort made up of roughly 20 hyperthyroidism patients plus 17 patients who later progressed to ophthalmopathy. The approximately 98 discovery patients were randomly divided into training and test sets at a 7:3 ratio. The study also compared thyroid tissue and blood T-cell repertoires from roughly six Graves' hyperthyroidism patients. After sampling, hyperthyroidism patients received methimazole starting at 30 mg daily, and ophthalmopathy patients received high-dose intravenous methylprednisolone. The paper describes TCR Vbeta CDR3 sequencing of more than 120 peripheral blood samples, made up of roughly 45 ophthalmopathy patients, approximately 73 hyperthyroidism patients and 17 progressor patients. The research as a whole found: A 13 V-J signature model separated ophthalmopathy from stable hyperthyroidism, with just over 85% sensitivity and approximately 81% specificity in cross-validation and 80%/75% in testing. In validation, the model predicted progression to ophthalmopathy a median of about 6.8 months before onset, with over 55% sensitivity and about 72% specificity. No statistical method was used to set the sample size in advance, and investigators knew the group allocation. Most expanded thyroid clonotypes (frequency above 0.001) were also detected in blood, a finding suggesting that blood repertoires may reflect thyroid immune responses.

In this sample, this clonotype turned up a few times. This clone's antigen is unknown. The input lacks base qualities; no much larger clone sits a single base away. In the ophthalmopathy patients, disease was moderately to severely active, with a Clinical Activity Score of 3 or more, a NOSPECS grade of 4 or more, and a duration of less than 3 months. The study excluded patients with uncontrolled infections, other autoimmune diseases, pregnancy or lactation. Diagnoses were based on clinical symptoms, serum thyroxine and TRAb, thyroid ultrasound and orbital computed tomography. PBMCs were separated from 10 ml of fresh peripheral blood using Ficoll-Paque density gradient centrifugation. Total RNA was extracted using Trizol reagent, and RNA quality was assessed on an Agilent 2100 Bioanalyzer. TCR beta CDR3 regions were amplified from RNA transcripts. For the first round of RT-PCR on the TCR CDR3, the HTBI primer set was used together with the Qiagen OneStep RT-PCR kit. Libraries were constructed in a second round of multiplex PCR, after which size selection and purification were carried out. Paired-end sequencing of the libraries was performed with 100 bp reads on an Illumina HiSeq2000. The paper's data handling went like this. SOAPnuke was used to process the raw data, with reads discarded if the reads contained adapters or uncalled bases, had a mean Phred below 15, or lacked an exact constant-primer or identifier match. COPE v1.2.5 was used to merge the high-quality paired reads, and each unique nucleotide sequence was defined as a clonotype. MiTCR v1.1 was used to align the clonotypes against IMGT TRBV, TRBD and TRBJ reference segments. Only V-J combinations with frequency above 0.0001, covering about 99% of repertoires, were analysed. A TCS score was defined as the ratio between F50 (clonal expansion) and ExV (chaos), using BLOSUM62-based TCRdist between CDR3 peptides within each V-J. Welch's t-statistics and random forest reduced 514 V-J features to 10 to 15, which were used in a naive Bayes classifier (R e1071). The raw public data were reprocessed by TCRdb itself: fastp quality trimming at Q25, MiXCR clonotype calling, in-frame beta chains only. Entries are consolidated by CDR3 protein sequence, retaining the most common genes and DNA. The V and J calls were determined by TCRdb, not by the authors. The sample table shows about half a million distinct CDR3 sequences, and 20% to 25% are seen once. In total, the top ten clones hold less than 65% of the sample.

Including the terminal cysteine and phenylalanine, the CDR3 comprises 14 residues. Left in the record is the CDR3 DNA by itself, 42 bases read in frame from the first base. Here V drops 7 bases and J drops 9 bases, and the junction holds 12 bases not matched to any gene. From the germline V gene (reference sequence), CDR1 is DFQATT and CDR2 is SNEGSKA. Sequencing was performed on blood. The sequence came from an older woman with Graves' ophthalmopathy. The chain joins TRBV20-1 to TRBJ2-1, and TRBD2 matches 10 of the central bases. The sequence in DNA is TGCAGTGGTAAGACTAGCGGGTGGCCTGGTGAGCAGTTCTTC. Its coded protein is CSGKTSGWPGEQFF.